The clone carrying this T cell receptor beta chain was counted a few times. The antigen remains undetermined. For the second PCR, which ran for about 7 to 11 cycles, a sample-barcoded 5' primer and a J-beta primer mix were used. MiXCR was run by TCRdb on the 5' RACE reads, yielding one entry per CDR3 protein. Seen here are about 570,000 distinct CDR3 sequences, over 25% observed once, and the top ten hold over 3.5%. The sample comes from a study of blood T cells in healthy people across ages. Whole-study results and caveats: Long-lived and aged donors differed, with more naive CD4+ cells and higher diversity in the long-lived.

Per germline, CDR1 SQVTM and CDR2 ANQGSEA. The CDR3 spans 15 residues. Trimming shortened V by 4 bases and J by 6 bases, and 21 bases separated the two germline ends. This same sample was also part of a study on T cells of mothers and their children.

This sequence originates from a boy younger than 10 in good health. Material: blood. This sequence joins TRBV29-1 and TRBJ1-1; D perhaps matches TRBD1 (6 bases). CDR3 residues: CSVVGQGGGIAEAFF. The DNA of the CDR3 is TGCAGCGTTGTGGGGCAGGGAGGGGGAATTGCTGAAGCTTTCTTT.